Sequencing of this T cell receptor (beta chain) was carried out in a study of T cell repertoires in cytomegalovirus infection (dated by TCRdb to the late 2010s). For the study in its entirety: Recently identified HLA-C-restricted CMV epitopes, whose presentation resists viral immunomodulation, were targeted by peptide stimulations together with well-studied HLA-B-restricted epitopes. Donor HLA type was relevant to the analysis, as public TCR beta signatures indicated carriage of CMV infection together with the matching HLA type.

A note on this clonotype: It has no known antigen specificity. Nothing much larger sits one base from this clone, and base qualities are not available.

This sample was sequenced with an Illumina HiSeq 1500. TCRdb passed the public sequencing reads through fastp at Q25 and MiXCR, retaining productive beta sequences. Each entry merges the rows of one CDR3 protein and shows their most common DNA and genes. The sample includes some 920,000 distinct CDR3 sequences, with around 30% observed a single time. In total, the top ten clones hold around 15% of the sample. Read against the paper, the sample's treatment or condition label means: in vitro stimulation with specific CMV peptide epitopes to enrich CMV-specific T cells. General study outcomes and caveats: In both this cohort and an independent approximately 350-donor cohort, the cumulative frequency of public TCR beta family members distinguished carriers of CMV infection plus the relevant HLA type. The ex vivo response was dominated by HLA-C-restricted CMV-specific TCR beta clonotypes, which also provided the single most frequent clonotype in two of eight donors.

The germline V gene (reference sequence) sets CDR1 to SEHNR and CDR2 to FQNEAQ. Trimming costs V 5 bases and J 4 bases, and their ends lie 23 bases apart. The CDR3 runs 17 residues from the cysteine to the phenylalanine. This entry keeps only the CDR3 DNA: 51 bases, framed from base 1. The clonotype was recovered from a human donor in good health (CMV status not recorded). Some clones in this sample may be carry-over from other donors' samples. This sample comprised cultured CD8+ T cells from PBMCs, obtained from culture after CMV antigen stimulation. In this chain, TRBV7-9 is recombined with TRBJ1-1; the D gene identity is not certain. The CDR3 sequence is CASSTNHDRGDFTEAFF. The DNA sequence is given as TGTGCCAGCAGCACAAACCACGATCGTGGGGATTTCACTGAAGCTTTCTTT. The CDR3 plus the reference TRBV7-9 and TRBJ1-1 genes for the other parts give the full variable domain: DTGVSQNPRHKITKRGQNVTFRCDPISEHNRLYWYRQTLGQGPEFLTYFQNEAQLEKSRLLSDRFSAERPKGSFSTLEIQRTEQGDSAMYLCASSTNHDRGDFTEAFFGQGTRLTVV.